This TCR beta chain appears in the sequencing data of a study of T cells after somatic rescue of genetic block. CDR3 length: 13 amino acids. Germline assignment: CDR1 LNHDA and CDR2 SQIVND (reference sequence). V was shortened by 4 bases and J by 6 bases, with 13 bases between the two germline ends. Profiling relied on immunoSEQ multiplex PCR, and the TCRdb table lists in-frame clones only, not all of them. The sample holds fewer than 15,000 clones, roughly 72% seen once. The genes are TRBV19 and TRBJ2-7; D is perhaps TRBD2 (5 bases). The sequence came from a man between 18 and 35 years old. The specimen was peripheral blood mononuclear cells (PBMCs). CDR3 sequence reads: CASSTREGGEQYF. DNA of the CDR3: TGTGCCAGTAGTACGAGGGAAGGTGGCGAGCAGTACTTC.